The rows below give T cell receptor beta chains drawn from one sample of a study of blood T cell repertoires in COVID-19. TCRdb's copy holds only in-frame clones and misses some; the assay was immunoSEQ multiplex PCR. The repertoire consists of 200,000 or so clones, with about 85% occurring once and the leading ten covering 2.9%. The specimen sequenced was peripheral blood. The source of these receptors is a man aged 50 or older who had recovered from COVID-19. Both conserved end residues are part of each CDR3. The D gene is left open where the match is weak. Size values are once, few and many counts, or a class for expanded clones, and some rows have none.

J | V | size | D | CDR3 | DNA
TRBJ2-3 | TRBV5-1 | . | . | CASKPGLLTDTQYF | TGCGCCAGCAAACCGGGACTCCTCACAGATACGCAGTATTTT
TRBJ1-6 | TRBV28 | . | . | CASTQGSAYNSPLHF | TGTGCCAGCACACAGGGATCCGCCTATAATTCACCCCTCCACTTT
TRBJ2-7 | TRBV28 | . | TRBD1 | CASRFGTGDHEQYF | TGTGCCAGCAGGTTTGGGACAGGGGACCACGAGCAGTACTTC
TRBJ1-2 | TRBV15 | . | TRBD1 | CATSRDIIDRVVHGYTF | TGTGCCACCAGCAGAGACATCATAGACAGGGTCGTGCATGGCTACACCTTC
TRBJ2-3 | TRBV5-8 | . | . | CASSTRDTQYF | TGTGCCAGCAGCACCAGGGATACGCAGTATTTT
TRBJ1-5 | TRBV18 | . | . | CASSPQVSDSSQPQHF | TGTGCCAGCTCACCACAGGTCTCGGACAGCAGTCAGCCCCAGCATTTT
TRBJ2-7 | TRBV15 | . | . | CATSRDWQGAYEQYF | TGTGCCACCAGCAGAGATTGGCAAGGAGCTTACGAGCAGTACTTC
TRBJ2-7 | TRBV19 | . | TRBD1 | CASSPRTGGKYEQYF | TGTGCCAGTAGTCCCCGGACAGGGGGTAAATACGAGCAGTACTTC
TRBJ2-7 | TRBV5-1 | few | . | CASSLGSRTLNSYEQYF | TGCGCCAGCAGCTTGGGCTCCCGGACTCTAAACTCCTACGAGCAGTACTTC
TRBJ2-7 | TRBV28 | . | . | CASSSLDMRYF | TGTGCCAGCAGTTCTCTTGATATGCGGTACTTC
TRBJ1-1 | TRBV6-5 | . | TRBD1 | CASNHGDSYTEAFF | TGTGCCAGCAACCATGGGGACAGCTACACTGAAGCTTTCTTT
TRBJ2-7 | TRBV4-1 | once | TRBD1 | CASSQDVGTGSHEQYF | TGCGCCAGCAGCCAAGACGTGGGGACAGGGAGCCACGAGCAGTACTTC
TRBJ2-1 | TRBV29-1 | . | TRBD2 | CSTEGFSGHYNEQFF | TGCAGCACCGAAGGGTTTAGCGGGCATTACAATGAGCAGTTCTTC
TRBJ2-1 | TRBV4-1 | . | TRBD2 | CASSQEYASGSYNEQFF | TGCGCCAGCAGCCAAGAGTATGCTAGCGGCTCCTACAATGAGCAGTTCTTC
TRBJ2-3 | TRBV28 | . | TRBD2 | CASTLGLAGGPIITDTQYF | TGTGCCAGCACCCTAGGACTAGCGGGAGGGCCGATAATCACAGATACGCAGTATTTT
TRBJ1-1 | TRBV7-2 | . | . | CASSSRQNRRGGNTEAFF | TGTGCCAGCAGCTCAAGGCAGAATCGGCGAGGTGGGAACACTGAAGCTTTCTTT
TRBJ2-7 | TRBV28 | . | TRBD2 | CASSLLAGNSYEQYF | TGTGCCAGCAGTTTACTAGCGGGGAACTCCTACGAGCAGTACTTC
TRBJ2-1 | TRBV24-1 | once | . | CATSDLHRQEQFF | TGTGCCACCAGTGATTTACATAGACAGGAGCAGTTCTTC
TRBJ2-1 | TRBV28 | once | TRBD1 | CASSLIGTGGYEQFF | TGTGCCAGCAGTTTAATTGGGACAGGGGGTTATGAGCAGTTCTTC
TRBJ1-2 | TRBV6-4 | . | . | CASSDLTHLAIYGYTF | TGTGCCAGCAGTGATTTGACTCATCTTGCGATCTATGGCTACACCTTC
TRBJ2-7 | TRBV5-5 | . | TRBD1 | CASSPGDWDRSFYEQYF | TGTGCCAGCAGCCCAGGGGATTGGGACAGGTCTTTCTACGAGCAGTACTTC
TRBJ2-7 | TRBV7-2 | . | . | CASSLNGGAPYEQYF | TGTGCCAGCAGCTTAAATGGCGGAGCCCCATACGAGCAGTACTTC
TRBJ1-1 | TRBV28 | . | . | CASSLEGGRSEAFF | TGTGCCAGCAGTTTAGAGGGGGGGAGATCTGAAGCTTTCTTT
TRBJ2-3 | TRBV28 | . | TRBD2 | CASSLGSGDGYF | TGTGCCAGCAGTTTAGGTAGCGGGGACGGGTATTTT
TRBJ2-4 | TRBV19 | once | . | CASSIGKGLVAKNIQYF | TGTGCCAGTAGTATAGGCAAGGGGTTAGTCGCCAAAAACATTCAGTACTTC
TRBJ1-1 | TRBV7-9 | . | . | CASSLLGGREAFF | TGTGCCAGCAGCTTATTGGGGGGGCGTGAAGCTTTCTTT
TRBJ2-2 | TRBV6-1 | . | . | CASSDYSVRGVTGELFF | TGTGCCAGCAGTGATTACTCTGTCAGGGGAGTCACCGGGGAGCTGTTTTTT
TRBJ1-2 | TRBV30 | . | TRBD1 | CAWSKTGANYGYTF | TGTGCCTGGAGTAAGACAGGGGCGAACTATGGCTACACCTTC
TRBJ2-2 | TRBV9 | . | TRBD1 | CASSEPDRDPGELFF | TGTGCCAGCAGCGAACCTGACAGGGATCCCGGGGAGCTGTTTTTT
TRBJ1-3 | TRBV4-1 | . | . | CASAHRDTGSGNTIYF | TGCGCCAGCGCACACCGGGACACGGGGTCTGGAAACACCATATATTTT
TRBJ2-3 | TRBV2 | . | . | CASMKAGHTQYF | TGTGCCAGCATGAAGGCGGGGCATACGCAGTATTTT
TRBJ2-2 | TRBV29-1 | few | TRBD1 | CSVEGQGSGELFF | TGCAGCGTTGAAGGACAGGGATCCGGGGAGCTGTTTTTT
TRBJ1-3 | TRBV7-8 | few | . | CASSLTGWGVLNTIYF | TGTGCCAGCAGCCTCACCGGGTGGGGAGTGTTGAACACCATATATTTT
TRBJ1-2 | TRBV11-2 | few | . | CASSLTDYGYTF | TGTGCCAGCAGCTTAACAGACTATGGCTACACCTTC
TRBJ1-1 | TRBV9 | . | . | CASSAQGVGAFF | TGTGCCAGCAGCGCCCAGGGTGTAGGAGCTTTCTTT
TRBJ2-1 | TRBV6-6 | . | TRBD2 | CASSLSGLAGANEQFF | TGTGCCAGCAGCCTATCCGGGCTAGCGGGAGCAAATGAGCAGTTCTTC
TRBJ1-1 | TRBV5-1 | . | . | CASSSNNQGSEAFF | TGCGCCAGCAGCTCAAATAACCAGGGTTCTGAAGCTTTCTTT
TRBJ1-4 | TRBV5-6 | . | . | CASSRPAPQGSPNEKLFF | TGTGCCAGCAGCCGGCCGGCCCCGCAGGGGAGCCCGAATGAAAAACTGTTTTTT
TRBJ2-1 | TRBV18 | . | TRBD2 | CASSPGLAGGPMGSEQFF | TGTGCCAGCTCACCAGGACTAGCGGGAGGGCCCATGGGTAGCGAGCAGTTCTTC
TRBJ1-5 | TRBV5-1 | . | . | CASSLSPGGLQPQHF | TGCGCCAGCAGCTTGAGTCCGGGGGGGCTTCAGCCCCAGCATTTT
TRBJ2-7 | TRBV4-2 | . | TRBD1 | CASSQEATGGRYEQYF | TGTGCCAGCAGCCAAGAGGCGACAGGGGGTAGGTACGAGCAGTACTTC
TRBJ1-1 | TRBV28 | once | TRBD1 | CASSLVGRGRLRAEAFF | TGTGCCAGCAGTTTGGTAGGCAGGGGGCGCCTAAGGGCTGAAGCTTTCTTT
TRBJ2-4 | TRBV20-1 | . | . | CSASMWEAVANIQYF | TGCAGTGCTAGTATGTGGGAGGCGGTGGCAAACATTCAGTACTTC
TRBJ2-1 | TRBV18 | . | . | CASSPRMLSYNEQFF | TGTGCCAGCTCACCCAGGATGCTCTCCTACAATGAGCAGTTCTTC
TRBJ1-1 | TRBV7-2 | few | . | CASSSFMGGTEAFF | TGTGCCAGCAGCTCCTTCATGGGGGGAACTGAAGCTTTCTTT